Below, 8 T cell receptor beta chains from the same sample are listed, as sequenced in a study of identical twins. TCRdb independently ran MiXCR on the 5' RACE reads; one entry per CDR3 protein. The repertoire holds approximately 500,000 distinct CDR3 sequences, 20% to 25% seen once, with 2.9% in the top ten. This same sample was also part of a study on T cells expressing NK-cell markers.

Sequencing input: CD4+ T cells sorted from blood. These receptors all come from a woman between 18 and 29 years old in good health.

This clonotype appeared many times. The chain recombines TRBV12-3 or TRBV12-4 with TRBJ2-3, with D possibly being TRBD2 (5 bases). The CDR3 length is 13 residues. With 6 bases removed from V and 7 bases from J, the gap between germline ends came to 14 bases. The CDR3 DNA reads as TGTGCCAGCAGCCGGGGATTTAGGAATACGCAGTATTTT. Translated: CASSRGFRNTQYF.

The V call is TRBV5-1, the J call TRBJ2-7; 11 bases line up with TRBD2. In germline, CDR1 is SGHRS, CDR2 YFSETQ. This CDR3 spans 15 amino acids. With V trimmed by 4 bases and J by 4 bases, 7 bases remained unmatched. This chain's CDR3 is CASSMSSGGTYEQYF. In nucleotides, the CDR3 is TGCGCCAGCAGCATGTCTAGCGGGGGGACATACGAGCAGTACTTC.

This clonotype showed up just a few times. J is TRBJ2-5 and V is TRBV9, with D tentatively TRBD1 (5 bases). Germline V gene sequence: CDR1 SGDLS, CDR2 YYNGEE. V lost 0 bases and J 5 bases, leaving 8 bases between the germline ends. This CDR3 is 13 amino acids long. As DNA, the CDR3 is TGTGCCAGCAGCGTAGCCTCAGGGGAGACCCAGTACTTC. It encodes CASSVASGETQYF.

This clonotype has ten or more counts. The V and J genes are TRBV10-3 and TRBJ2-7; D is uncertain. V was trimmed by 7 bases and J by 3 bases, leaving 16 bases between them. The CDR3 length is 14 residues. Germline V gene sequence: CDR1 ENHRY, CDR2 SYGVKD. In DNA form, the CDR3 reads TGTGCCATCAAGGCTCTGGGTTCCTACTACGAGCAGTACTTC. It is translated as CAIKALGSYYEQYF.

In nucleotides, the CDR3 is TGTGCCAGCAGCCAAGATACTAGCGGTAACTACGAGCAGTACTTC. It encodes CASSQDTSGNYEQYF. The rearrangement joins TRBV4-2 to TRBJ2-7, with TRBD2 matching over 8 bases. The CDR3 contains 15 residues. The V gene's germline CDR1 is LGHNA and CDR2 YNFKEQ. Trimming removed 0 bases from V and 3 bases from J; junction bases left unmatched: 4.

The chain uses TRBV5-1 and TRBJ2-5, with D uncertain. Germline CDR1 is SGHRS and CDR2 is YFSETQ. V was shortened by 5 bases and J by 5 bases, with 10 bases between the two germline ends. The CDR3 contains 12 residues. The CDR3 DNA reads as TGCGCCAGCAGAGCCGGGTGGGAGACCCAGTACTTC. Translated, it gives CASRAGWETQYF.

This clonotype was found a few times. V and J are TRBV7-3 and TRBJ2-5, with a weak D call TRBD2 (5 bases). This CDR3 comprises 13 residues. Trimming stripped 3 bases from V and 3 bases from J, with 8 bases between. The germline gives CDR1 SGHTA, CDR2 FQGTGA. The CDR3 nucleotides are TGTGCCAGCAGCTTGCGAGGGAAAGAGACCCAGTACTTC. This translates into CASSLRGKETQYF.

This chain uses TRBV20-1 with TRBJ2-2; 8 bases agree with TRBD1. V dropped 4 bases and J dropped 6; count of bases not matched to a gene: 13. CDR1 and CDR2 (germline): DFQATT, SNEGSKA (reference sequence). The CDR3 contains 16 residues. CDR3 DNA: TGCAGTGCTACGTCCGGGACAGGCGATTTCGCCGGGGAGCTGTTTTTT. This encodes CSATSGTGDFAGELFF.